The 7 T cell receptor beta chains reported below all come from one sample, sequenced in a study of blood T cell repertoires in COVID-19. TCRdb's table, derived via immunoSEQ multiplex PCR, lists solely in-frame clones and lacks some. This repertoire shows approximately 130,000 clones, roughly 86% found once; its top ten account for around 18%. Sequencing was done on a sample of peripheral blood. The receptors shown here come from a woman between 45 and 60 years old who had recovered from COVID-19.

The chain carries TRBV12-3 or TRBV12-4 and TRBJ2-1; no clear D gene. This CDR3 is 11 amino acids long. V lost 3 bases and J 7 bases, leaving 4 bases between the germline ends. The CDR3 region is CASSLENEQFF. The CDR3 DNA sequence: TGTGCCAGCAGTTTGGAGAATGAGCAGTTCTTC.

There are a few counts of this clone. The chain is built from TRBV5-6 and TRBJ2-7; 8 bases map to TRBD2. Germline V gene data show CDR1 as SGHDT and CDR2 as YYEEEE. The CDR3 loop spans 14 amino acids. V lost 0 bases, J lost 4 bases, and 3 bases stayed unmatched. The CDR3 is CASSLVGLGYEQYF. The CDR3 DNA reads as TGTGCCAGCAGCTTGGTGGGACTAGGGTACGAGCAGTACTTC.

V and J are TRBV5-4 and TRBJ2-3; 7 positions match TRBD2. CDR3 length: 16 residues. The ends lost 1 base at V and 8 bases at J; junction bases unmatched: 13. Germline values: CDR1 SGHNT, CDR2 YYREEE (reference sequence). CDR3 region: CASSLPTSEREGTQYF. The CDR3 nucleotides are TGTGCCAGCAGCTTGCCAACTAGCGAGAGAGAGGGTACGCAGTATTTT.

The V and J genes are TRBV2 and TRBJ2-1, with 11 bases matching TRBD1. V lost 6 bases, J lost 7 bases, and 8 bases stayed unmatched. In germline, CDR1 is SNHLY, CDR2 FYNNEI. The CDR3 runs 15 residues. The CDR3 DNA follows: TGTGCCAGCAGGACGGACAGGGGGCCTGAAAATGAGCAGTTCTTC. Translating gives CASRTDRGPENEQFF.

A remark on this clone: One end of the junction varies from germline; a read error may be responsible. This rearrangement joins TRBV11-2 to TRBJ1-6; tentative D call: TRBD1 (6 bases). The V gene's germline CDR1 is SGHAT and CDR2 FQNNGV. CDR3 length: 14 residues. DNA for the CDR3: TGTGCCAGCAGTTTAGAGACAGGCAGTTCACCCCTCCACTTT. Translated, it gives CASSLETGSSPLHF.

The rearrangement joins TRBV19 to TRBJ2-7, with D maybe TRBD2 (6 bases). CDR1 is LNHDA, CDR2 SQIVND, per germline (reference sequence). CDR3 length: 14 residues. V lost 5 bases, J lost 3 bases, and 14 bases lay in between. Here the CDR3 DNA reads TGTGCCAGTAGTGGCAGGGACTCGAACTACGAGCAGTACTTC. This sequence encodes CASSGRDSNYEQYF.

The DNA of the CDR3 is TGTGCCAGCAGCGGGGGGGACAGGTACTTCTCTGGGGCCAACGTCCTGACTTTC. The encoded protein is CASSGGDRYFSGANVLTF. The chain links TRBV11-3 to TRBJ2-6, with D possibly TRBD1 on 8 matching bases. The germline V gene encodes CDR1 SGHNT and CDR2 YENEEA. Trimming removed 5 bases from V and 0 bases from J, with 17 bases in between. CDR3 length equals 18 residues.